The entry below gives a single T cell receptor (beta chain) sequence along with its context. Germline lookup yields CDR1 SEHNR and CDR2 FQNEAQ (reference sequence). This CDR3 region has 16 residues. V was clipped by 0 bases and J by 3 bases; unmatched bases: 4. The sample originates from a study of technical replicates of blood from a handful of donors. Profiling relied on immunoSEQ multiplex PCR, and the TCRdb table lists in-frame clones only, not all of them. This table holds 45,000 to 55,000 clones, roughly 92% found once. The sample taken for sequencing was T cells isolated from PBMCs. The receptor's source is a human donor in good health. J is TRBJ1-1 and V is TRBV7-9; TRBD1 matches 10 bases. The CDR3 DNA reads TGTGCCAGCAGCTTAGCTCCCGGGACAGGGGACACTGAAGCTTTCTTT. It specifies CASSLAPGTGDTEAFF.